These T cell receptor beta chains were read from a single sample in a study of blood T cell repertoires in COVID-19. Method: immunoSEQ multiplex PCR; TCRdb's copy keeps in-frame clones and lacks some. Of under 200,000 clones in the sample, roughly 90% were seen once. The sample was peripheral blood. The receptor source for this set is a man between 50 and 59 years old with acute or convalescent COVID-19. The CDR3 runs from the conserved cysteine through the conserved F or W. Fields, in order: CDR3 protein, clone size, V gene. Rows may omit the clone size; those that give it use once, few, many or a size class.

CASTLDRKETQYF,-,TRBV6-5
CASLSGRASNEQFF,-,TRBV28
CASSTGSGRPTDTQYF,-,TRBV19
CASSSTGNYGYTF,-,TRBV28
CAIESGQGGGYTF,-,TRBV6-5
CASSFGRVGEKLFF,-,TRBV27
CASTSSGIYEQYF,-,TRBV19
CASSQKGRGQETQYF,-,TRBV4-1
CASSPTQGTGLDYGYTF,few,TRBV7-8
CASSQDSAKNYGYTF,-,TRBV4-1
CASSVSPSSGAYNEQFF,-,TRBV9
CSVATGGGNQPQHF,-,TRBV29-1
CASSDGTGAPRETQYF,-,TRBV25-1
CASSREGANTGELFF,few,TRBV5-1
CASSFGSGRRGEQYF,-,TRBV11-2
CAISEPGQAGFF,-,TRBV10-3
CASSYSRAGGRWPQYF,-,TRBV6-5
CASSPRTSGTFTDTQYF,-,TRBV5-4
CASSGSLRGGGYTF,-,TRBV25-1
CAWDYLSTDTQYF,-,TRBV30
CASSQMGASSYNSPLHF,-,TRBV3-1/TRBV3-2
CASSLAATGRGYTEAFF,-,TRBV7-9
CASSADRGVWEKLFF,-,TRBV5-5
CASSQEGPAELFF,-,TRBV2
CASSEPTIYNEQFF,-,TRBV7-9
CASSSIRRAGFQQYF,once,TRBV6-5
CARSLERDRAGANVLTF,-,TRBV5-3
CASSYDRGLAGNTIYF,once,TRBV6-5
CASSSLPGFGADTQYF,-,TRBV7-2
CASSLVGAGYNEQFF,-,TRBV7-9
CASRETGRNEKLFF,-,TRBV28
CASSPIAGGLTNEQFF,-,TRBV7-7
CATSARDRASTEAFF,-,TRBV24-1
CASSLDYEQYF,once,TRBV5-1
CASSLRDRPNTEAFF,-,TRBV7-2
CSAPRPGREASGRLNEQFF,-,TRBV29-1
CASSKPGLVQNEQFF,-,TRBV19
CASSDARTLVLDSYNSPLHF,-,TRBV6-1
CASSREGAGANVLTF,once,TRBV25-1
CASSVGVEYEQYF,-,TRBV9
CASSQTTGTNTEAFF,-,TRBV5-1
CASSPFGSPDTQYF,once,TRBV7-9
CASSPQGPEGTGYTF,-,TRBV18
CASSFAGSPYNEQFF,-,TRBV27
CASSMGQGNQPQHF,-,TRBV19
CASSPRLAGDTGELFF,once,TRBV3-1/TRBV3-2
CASTSRHVRNTIYF,-,TRBV7-2
CATSESLEGVETQYF,-,TRBV24-1